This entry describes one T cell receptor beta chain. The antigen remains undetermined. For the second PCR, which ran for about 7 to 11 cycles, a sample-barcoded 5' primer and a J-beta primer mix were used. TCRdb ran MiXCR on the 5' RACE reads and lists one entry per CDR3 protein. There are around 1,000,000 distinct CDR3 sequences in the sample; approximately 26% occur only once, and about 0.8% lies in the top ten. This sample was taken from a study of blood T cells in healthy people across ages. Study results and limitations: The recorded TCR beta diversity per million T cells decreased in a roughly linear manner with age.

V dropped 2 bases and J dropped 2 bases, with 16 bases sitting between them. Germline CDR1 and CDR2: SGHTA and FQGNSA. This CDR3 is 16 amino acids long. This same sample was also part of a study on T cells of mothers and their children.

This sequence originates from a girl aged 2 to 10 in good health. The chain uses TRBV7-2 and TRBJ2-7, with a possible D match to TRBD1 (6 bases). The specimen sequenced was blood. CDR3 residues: CASSLSGTFPTYEQYF. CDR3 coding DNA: TGTGCCAGCAGCTTATCCGGGACATTCCCTACCTACGAGCAGTACTTC.